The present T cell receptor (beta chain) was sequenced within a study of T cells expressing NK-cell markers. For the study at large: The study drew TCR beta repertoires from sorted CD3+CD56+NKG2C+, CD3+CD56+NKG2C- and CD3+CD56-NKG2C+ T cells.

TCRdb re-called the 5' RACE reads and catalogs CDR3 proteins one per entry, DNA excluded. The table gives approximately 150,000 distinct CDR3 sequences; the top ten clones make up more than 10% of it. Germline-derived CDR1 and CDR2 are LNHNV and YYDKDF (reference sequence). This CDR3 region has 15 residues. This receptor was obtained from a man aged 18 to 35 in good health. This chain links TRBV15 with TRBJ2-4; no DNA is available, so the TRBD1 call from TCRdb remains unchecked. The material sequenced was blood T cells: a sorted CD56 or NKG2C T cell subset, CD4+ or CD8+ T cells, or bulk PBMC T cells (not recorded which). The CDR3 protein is CATSRDLGVANIQYF.